Included here is one T cell receptor (beta chain) sequence, with context. The sample is drawn from a study of blood T cell repertoires in COVID-19. Per germline, CDR1 KGHSH and CDR2 LQKENI. This CDR3 region has 13 residues. The V segment lost 5 bases and the J segment 7 bases; nucleotides outside the gene matches: 3. Here immunoSEQ multiplex PCR was the method, and the copy in TCRdb shows in-frame clones only, minus some. The data show fewer than 200,000 clones, just under 85% seen once. Source material: peripheral blood. This sequence was found in a man in his forties who had recovered from COVID-19. The chain links TRBV18 to TRBJ1-5, with 9 bases that match TRBD1. The CDR3 DNA is TGTGCCAGCTCAACAGGGGGCGGGCAGCCCCAGCATTTT. Protein sequence: CASSTGGGQPQHF.